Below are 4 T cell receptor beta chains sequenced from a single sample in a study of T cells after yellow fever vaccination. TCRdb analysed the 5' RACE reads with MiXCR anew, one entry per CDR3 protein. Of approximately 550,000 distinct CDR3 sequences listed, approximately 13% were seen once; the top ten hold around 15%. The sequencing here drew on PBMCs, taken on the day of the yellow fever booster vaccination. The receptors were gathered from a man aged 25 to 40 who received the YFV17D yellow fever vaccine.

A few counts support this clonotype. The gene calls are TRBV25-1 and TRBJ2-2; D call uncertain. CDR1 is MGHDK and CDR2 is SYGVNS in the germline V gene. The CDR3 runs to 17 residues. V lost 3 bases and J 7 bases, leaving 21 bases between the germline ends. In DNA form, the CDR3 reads TGTGCCAGCAGTGATAGATCTGAGGCATGGTGGGACGGGGAGCTGTTTTTT. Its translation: CASSDRSEAWWDGELFF.

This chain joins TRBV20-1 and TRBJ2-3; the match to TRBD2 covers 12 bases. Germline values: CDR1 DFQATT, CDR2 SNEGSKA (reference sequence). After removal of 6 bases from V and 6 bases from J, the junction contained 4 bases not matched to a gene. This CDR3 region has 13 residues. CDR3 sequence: CSATSGSLDTQYF. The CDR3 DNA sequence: TGCAGTGCGACTAGCGGGAGTCTCGATACGCAGTATTTT.

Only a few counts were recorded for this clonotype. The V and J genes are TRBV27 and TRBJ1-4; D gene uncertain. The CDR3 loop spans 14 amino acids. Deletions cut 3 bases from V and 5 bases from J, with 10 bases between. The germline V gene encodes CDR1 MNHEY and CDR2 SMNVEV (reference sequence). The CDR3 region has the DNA TGTGCCAGCAGTTTGACGACTCGGAATGAAAAACTGTTTTTT. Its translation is CASSLTTRNEKLFF.

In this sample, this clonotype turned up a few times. CDR3 loop: CASSSGTSGINEQFF. CDR3 DNA: TGTGCCAGCAGCTCCGGGACTAGCGGGATTAATGAGCAGTTCTTC. V usage is TRBV11-3 and J usage is TRBJ2-1; 13 bases map to TRBD2. The CDR3 runs 15 residues. Germline V gene sequence: CDR1 SGHNT, CDR2 YENEEA. The J segment lost 7 bases and the V segment lost 4 bases, leaving 4 bases of the junction unmatched.